This TCR beta chain was profiled in a study of T cell changes during pregnancy in multiple sclerosis. Per the germline V gene, CDR1 is LNHNV and CDR2 is YYDKDF (reference sequence). This CDR3 comprises 15 residues. Losses at the gene ends were 5 bases for V and 4 bases for J; bases not matched to a gene: 9. Clones were sequenced by immunoSEQ multiplex PCR, and TCRdb holds only the in-frame ones, with some missing. The table has roughly 87,000 clones, around 95% seen once. This clonotype was sampled from a female donor in good health, enrolled as a control in a pregnancy study. The chain uses TRBV15 and TRBJ2-7; 9 bases map to TRBD1. Sequences were derived from peripheral blood, sampled in the third trimester of pregnancy. DNA of the CDR3: TGTGCCACCAGCCAAGGGGGGACAGGGCAGTACGAGCAGTACTTC. Protein product: CATSQGGTGQYEQYF.